This is a list of T cell receptor beta chains from one sample in a study of molecular identifiers for immune sequencing clone quantification. TCRdb itself ran the PCR reads through MiXCR, one entry per CDR3 protein. The profile covers approximately 550,000 distinct CDR3 sequences, with about a quarter appearing a single time and 0.7% to 0.9% taken by the ten largest. Sequencing used naive CD8+ T cells from blood, with Jurkat cell RNA spiked in. The receptors were gathered from a human donor in good health. Some libraries in this study had Jurkat cell RNA spiked in. Both conserved end residues are trimmed from each CDR3. Each record gives: J gene, V gene, clone size, CDR3 protein. Expanded clones get a size class; other rows say once, few or many, or leave the size out.

TRBJ1-1,TRBV28,many,ASSGWVGAF
TRBJ2-2,TRBV5-4,few,ASSAAFSSGGAGTGELF
TRBJ1-1,TRBV4-2,many,ASSQEKASFDTEAF
TRBJ2-3,TRBV6-2/TRBV6-3,.,ASSSRAAATQY
TRBJ1-1,TRBV5-8,many,ASSLLARNTEAF
TRBJ2-1,TRBV19,.,ASSIPGPNEQF
TRBJ2-7,TRBV20-1,few,SALAVISYEQY
TRBJ1-1,TRBV6-6,.,ASSYYPGNTEAF
TRBJ2-7,TRBV7-6,few,ASSLEASGGHYEQY
TRBJ1-1,TRBV20-1,many,SARDRALYTEAF
TRBJ2-3,TRBV12-3/TRBV12-4,.,ASSFQPGDTQY
TRBJ2-1,TRBV6-1,.,ASSPTGVVIDNEQF
TRBJ2-1,TRBV10-3,.,AISEFTSDEQF
TRBJ2-7,TRBV4-3,.,ASSQGRGAFYEQY
TRBJ2-7,TRBV7-9,.,ASTASGAGADEQY